This entry describes one T cell receptor beta chain. Its antigen is still unknown. The CDR3 length is 14 residues. The germline CDR1 and CDR2 sequences are SGHTA and FQGTGA. Trimming pared 0 bases from V and 1 base from J, leaving 6 bases between. The entry originates in a study of T-cell memory formation after mild COVID-19. Whole-study results and caveats: Clones shrinking from day 15 to 85 showed even CD4/CD8 mixes; later expanders tilted CD4+.

Libraries for TCRalpha and TCRbeta carried sample barcodes and unique molecular identifiers via 5'RACE. Via MiXCR, TCRdb re-called the 5' RACE reads, giving one row per CDR3 protein. In the table there are approximately 270,000 distinct CDR3 sequences, 15% to 20% of which are singletons. The chain employs TRBV7-3 and TRBJ1-1; D gene ambiguous. The specimen sequenced was PBMCs or a T cell subset sorted from them (not recorded which). This receptor was obtained from a man between 18 and 35 years old who had mild COVID-19 (a few samples of this study predate the infection). Cell type and time point are not known. The CDR3 region is CASSLTSGNTEAFF. The CDR3 region has the DNA TGTGCCAGCAGCTTAACGTCAGGGAACACTGAAGCTTTCTTT.